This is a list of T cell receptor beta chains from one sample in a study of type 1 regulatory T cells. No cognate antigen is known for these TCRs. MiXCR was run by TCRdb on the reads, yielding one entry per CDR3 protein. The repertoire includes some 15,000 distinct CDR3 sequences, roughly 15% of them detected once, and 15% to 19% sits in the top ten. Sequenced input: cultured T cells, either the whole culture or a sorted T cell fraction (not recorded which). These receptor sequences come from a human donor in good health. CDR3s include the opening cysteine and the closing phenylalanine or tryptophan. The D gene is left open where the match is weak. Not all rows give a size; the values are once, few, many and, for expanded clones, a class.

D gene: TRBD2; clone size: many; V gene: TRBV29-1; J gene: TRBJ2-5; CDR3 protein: CSVTGTSGRAETQYF; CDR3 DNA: TGCAGCGTAACCGGGACTAGCGGGAGGGCGGAGACCCAGTACTTC
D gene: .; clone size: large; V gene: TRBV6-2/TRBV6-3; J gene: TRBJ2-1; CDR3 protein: CASRGDRSSYNEQFF; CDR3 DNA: TGTGCCAGCAGAGGAGACAGGAGCTCCTACAATGAGCAGTTCTTC
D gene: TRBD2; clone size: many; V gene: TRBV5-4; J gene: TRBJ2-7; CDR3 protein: CASSPPRVAGVGYEQYF; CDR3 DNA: TGTGCCAGCAGCCCTCCTCGGGTAGCGGGAGTCGGCTACGAGCAGTACTTC
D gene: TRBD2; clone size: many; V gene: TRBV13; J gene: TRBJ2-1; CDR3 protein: CASQREGPYNEQFF; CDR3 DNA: TGTGCCAGCCAGAGGGAGGGCCCTTACAATGAGCAGTTCTTC
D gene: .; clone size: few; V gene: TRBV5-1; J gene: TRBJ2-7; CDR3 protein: CASSLDGYEQYF; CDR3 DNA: TGCGCCAGCAGCTTGGACGGCTACGAGCAGTACTTC
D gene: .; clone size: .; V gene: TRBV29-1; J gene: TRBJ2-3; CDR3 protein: CSVGGQGTQYF; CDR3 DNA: TGCAGCGTTGGGGGCCAAGGTACGCAGTATTTT
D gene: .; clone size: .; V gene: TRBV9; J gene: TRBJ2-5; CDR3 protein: CASSVGSYQETQYF; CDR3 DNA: TGTGCCAGCAGCGTAGGTTCGTACCAAGAGACCCAGTACTTC
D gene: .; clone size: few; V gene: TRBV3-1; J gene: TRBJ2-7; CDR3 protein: CASSTTSGEQYF; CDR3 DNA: TGTGCCAGCAGCACTACCTCCGGCGAGCAGTACTTC
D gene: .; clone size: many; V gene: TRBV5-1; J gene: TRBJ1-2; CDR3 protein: CASSSLLTGFGYTF; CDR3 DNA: TGCGCCAGCAGCTCCCTACTGACGGGGTTCGGCTACACCTTC
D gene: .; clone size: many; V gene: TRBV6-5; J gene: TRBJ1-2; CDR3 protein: CASSYSRPGQGYGYTF; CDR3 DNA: TGTGCCAGCAGTTACTCGCGGCCAGGGCAGGGCTATGGCTACACCTTC
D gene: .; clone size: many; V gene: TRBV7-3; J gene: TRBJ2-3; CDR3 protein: CASSSRLGGTDTQYF; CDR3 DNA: TGTGCCAGCAGCTCAAGACTCGGTGGCACAGATACGCAGTATTTT
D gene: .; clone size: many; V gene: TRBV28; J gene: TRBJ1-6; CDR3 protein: CASSTGYNSPLHF; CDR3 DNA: TGTGCCAGCAGTACAGGGTATAATTCACCCCTCCACTTT
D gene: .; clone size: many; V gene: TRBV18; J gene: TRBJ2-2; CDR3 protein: CASSPSLNTGELFF; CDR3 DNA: TGTGCCAGCTCACCAAGCCTGAACACCGGGGAGCTGTTTTTT
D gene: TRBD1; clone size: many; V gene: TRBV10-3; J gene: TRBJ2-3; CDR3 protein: CAISYRGELSTDTQYF; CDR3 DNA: TGTGCCATCAGCTACAGGGGCGAACTTAGCACAGATACGCAGTATTTT
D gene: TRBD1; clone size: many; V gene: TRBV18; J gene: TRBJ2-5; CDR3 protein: CASSPTGQETQYF; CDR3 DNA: TGTGCCAGCTCGCCGACGGGACAGGAGACCCAGTACTTC
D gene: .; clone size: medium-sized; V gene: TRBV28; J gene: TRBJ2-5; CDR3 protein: CASRKSGQETQYF; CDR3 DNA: TGTGCCAGCAGGAAAAGCGGCCAAGAGACCCAGTACTTC
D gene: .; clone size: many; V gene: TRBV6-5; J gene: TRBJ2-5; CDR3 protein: CASTSAQGLGTQYF; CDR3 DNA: TGTGCCAGCACCTCTGCTCAGGGGTTGGGGACCCAGTACTTC
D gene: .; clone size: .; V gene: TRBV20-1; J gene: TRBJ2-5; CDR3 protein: CSATDHQETQYF; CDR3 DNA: TGCAGTGCCACGGACCACCAAGAGACCCAGTACTTC
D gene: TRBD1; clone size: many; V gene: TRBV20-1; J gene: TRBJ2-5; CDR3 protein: CSAKGALETQYF; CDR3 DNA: TGCAGTGCTAAGGGGGCCCTAGAGACCCAGTACTTC
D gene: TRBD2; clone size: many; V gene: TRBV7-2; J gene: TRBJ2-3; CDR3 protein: CASSLIFGLAGTDTQYF; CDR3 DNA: TGTGCCAGCAGCTTAATTTTCGGCCTAGCGGGCACAGATACGCAGTATTTT
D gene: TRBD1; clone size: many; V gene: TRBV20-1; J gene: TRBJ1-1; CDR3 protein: CSAGQGFEAFF; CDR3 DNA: TGCAGTGCTGGACAGGGGTTTGAAGCTTTCTTT
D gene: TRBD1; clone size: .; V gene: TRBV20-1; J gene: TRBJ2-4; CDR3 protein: CSARPGQGSGLKNIQYF; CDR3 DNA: TGCAGTGCGAGGCCGGGACAGGGATCTGGACTAAAAAACATTCAGTACTTC
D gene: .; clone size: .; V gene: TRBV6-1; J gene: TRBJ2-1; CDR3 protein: CASSPGQREQFF; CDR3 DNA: TGTGCCAGCAGTCCAGGGCAAAGGGAGCAGTTCTTC
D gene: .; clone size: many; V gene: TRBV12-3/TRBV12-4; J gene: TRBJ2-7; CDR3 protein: CASSLAQQVQYF; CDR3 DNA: TGTGCCAGCAGTTTAGCGCAACAAGTGCAGTACTTC
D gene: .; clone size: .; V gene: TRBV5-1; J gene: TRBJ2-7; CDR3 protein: CASSPTVGTTSSYEQYF; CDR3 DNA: TGCGCCAGCAGCCCAACCGTCGGGACAACTAGCTCCTACGAGCAGTACTTC
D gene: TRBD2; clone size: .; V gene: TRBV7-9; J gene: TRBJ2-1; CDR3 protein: CASSMLADEQFF; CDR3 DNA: TGTGCCAGCAGCATGCTAGCGGATGAGCAGTTCTTC
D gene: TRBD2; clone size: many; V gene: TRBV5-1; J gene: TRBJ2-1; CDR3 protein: CASSSGGLVVDEQFF; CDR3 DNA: TGCGCCAGCAGCTCTGGGGGACTAGTCGTCGATGAGCAGTTCTTC
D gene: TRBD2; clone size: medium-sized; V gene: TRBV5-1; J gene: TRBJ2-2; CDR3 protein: CASSISGSSTGELFF; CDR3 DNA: TGCGCCAGCAGCATAAGCGGGAGCTCCACCGGGGAGCTGTTTTTT
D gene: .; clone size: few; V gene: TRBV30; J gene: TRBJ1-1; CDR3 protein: CASSKGATEAFF; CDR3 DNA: TGTGCCAGTTCCAAGGGAGCCACTGAAGCTTTCTTT
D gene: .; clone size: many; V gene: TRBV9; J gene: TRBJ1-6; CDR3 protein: CASSAQTGTYSPLHF; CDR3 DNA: TGTGCCAGCAGCGCCCAAACCGGGACTTATTCACCCCTCCACTTT
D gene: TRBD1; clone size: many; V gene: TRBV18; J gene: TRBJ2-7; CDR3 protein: CASSPLPRQGNFYEQYF; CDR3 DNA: TGTGCCAGCTCACCACTGCCTAGACAGGGGAATTTCTACGAGCAGTACTTC
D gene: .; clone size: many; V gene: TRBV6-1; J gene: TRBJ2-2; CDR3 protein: CASSENLLGAGELFF; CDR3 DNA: TGTGCCAGCAGTGAAAATTTACTTGGGGCCGGGGAGCTGTTTTTT
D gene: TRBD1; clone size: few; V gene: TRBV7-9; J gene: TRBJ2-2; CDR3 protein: CASSQSDRGSTGELFF; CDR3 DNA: TGTGCCAGCAGCCAGAGCGACAGGGGTAGTACCGGGGAGCTGTTTTTT
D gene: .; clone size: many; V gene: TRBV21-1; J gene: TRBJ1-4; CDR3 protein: CASSKNGFRPGEGVANEKLFF; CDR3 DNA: TGTGCCAGCAGCAAAAATGGGTTTAGGCCGGGAGAGGGTGTCGCTAATGAAAAACTGTTTTTT
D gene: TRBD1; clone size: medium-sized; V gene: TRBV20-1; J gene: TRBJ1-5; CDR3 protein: CSATRGQLNQPQHF; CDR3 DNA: TGCAGTGCTACGAGGGGACAGCTAAATCAGCCCCAGCATTTT
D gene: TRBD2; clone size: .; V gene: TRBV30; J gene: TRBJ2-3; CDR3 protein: CAWRASRTSGSTDTQYF; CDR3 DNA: TGTGCCTGGAGGGCTAGCCGGACTAGCGGTAGCACAGATACGCAGTATTTT
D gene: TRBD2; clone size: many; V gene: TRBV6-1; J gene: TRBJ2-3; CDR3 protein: CASSPGLAGDTQYF; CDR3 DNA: TGTGCCAGCAGTCCGGGACTAGCGGGAGATACGCAGTATTTT
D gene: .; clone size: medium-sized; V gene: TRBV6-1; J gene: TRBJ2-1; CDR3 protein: CASQAGTQYNEQFF; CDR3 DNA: TGTGCCAGTCAGGCCGGGACGCAGTACAATGAGCAGTTCTTC
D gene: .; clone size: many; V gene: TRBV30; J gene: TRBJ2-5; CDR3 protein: CASSEAISLYF; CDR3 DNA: TGTGCCAGCTCGGAGGCAATCTCGCTGTACTTC
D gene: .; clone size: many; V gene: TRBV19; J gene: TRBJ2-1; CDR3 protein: CASSIGGRRSTEQFF; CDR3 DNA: TGTGCCAGTAGTATAGGGGGTAGGCGAAGCACTGAGCAGTTCTTC
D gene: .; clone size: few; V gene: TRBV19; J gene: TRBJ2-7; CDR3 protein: CASSPPGGTDEQYF; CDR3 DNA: TGTGCCAGTAGTCCTCCTGGGGGGACGGACGAGCAGTACTTC
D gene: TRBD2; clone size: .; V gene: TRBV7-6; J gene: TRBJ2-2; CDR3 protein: CASSFSGGTRELFF; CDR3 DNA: TGTGCCAGCAGCTTTAGCGGGGGGACACGGGAGCTGTTTTTT
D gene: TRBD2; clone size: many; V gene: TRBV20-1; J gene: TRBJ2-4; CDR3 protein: CSAYPGLAGAKNIQYF; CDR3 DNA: TGCAGTGCTTATCCGGGACTAGCGGGAGCCAAAAACATTCAGTACTTC
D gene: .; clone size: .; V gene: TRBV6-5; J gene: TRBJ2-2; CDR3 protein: CASSLDFGSSNTGELFF; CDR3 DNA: TGTGCCAGCAGTCTTGATTTCGGATCATCGAACACCGGGGAGCTGTTTTTT
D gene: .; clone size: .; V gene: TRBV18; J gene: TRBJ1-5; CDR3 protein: CASSPGGSNQPQHF; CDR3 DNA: TGTGCCAGCTCACCGGGCGGAAGCAATCAGCCCCAGCATTTT
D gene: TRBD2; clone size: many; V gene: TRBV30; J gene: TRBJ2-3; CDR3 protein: CAWNPGLASTDTQYF; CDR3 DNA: TGTGCCTGGAACCCGGGACTAGCTAGCACAGATACGCAGTATTTT
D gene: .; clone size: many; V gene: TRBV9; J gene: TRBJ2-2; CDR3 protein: CASTTLGNAFSGELFF; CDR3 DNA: TGTGCCAGCACAACTTTGGGAAACGCCTTTTCCGGGGAGCTGTTTTTT